The rows below give T cell receptor beta chains drawn from one sample of a study of OX40 agonist ivuxolimab in advanced cancers. TCRdb keeps only in-frame clones here, not all; method: immunoSEQ multiplex PCR. The sample contains approximately 14,000 clones, 77% of which appear only once. The sample consisted of CD4+ or CD8+ T cells sorted from blood, taken in a trial of the OX40 agonist ivuxolimab. These receptors all stem from an adult with an advanced solid tumor such as melanoma, head and neck, liver or kidney cancer. The CDR3 runs from the conserved cysteine through the conserved F or W. A D gene is named only where the DNA matches it firmly. The listing skips clone size in some rows; elsewhere it reads once, few, many or a size class.

>TRBV7-2|TRBJ1-1|NA|NA
TGTGCCAGCAGCTTAAGCAGGGTGACTGAAGCTTTCTTT
CASSLSRVTEAFF
>TRBV10-3|TRBJ2-7|NA|NA
TGTGCCATCAGTGGTGAGGATTCGATTTACGAGCAGTACTTC
CAISGEDSIYEQYF
>TRBV28|TRBJ1-5|NA|NA
TGTGCCAGCAGTATCGTCACTCAGCCCCAGCATTTT
CASSIVTQPQHF
>TRBV25-1|TRBJ1-1|NA|NA
TGTGCCAGCAGGGGGTCTTACACTGAAGCTTTCTTT
CASRGSYTEAFF
>TRBV15|TRBJ2-2|NA|NA
TGTGCCACCAGCAGAAGGCCCGGGGAGCTGTTTTTT
CATSRRPGELFF
>TRBV5-4|TRBJ2-7|NA|TRBD2
TGTGCCAGCAGCCACCGGAGCGGGAGGCTGAACGAGCAGTACTTC
CASSHRSGRLNEQYF
>TRBV28|TRBJ2-1|NA|TRBD2
TGTGCCAGCAGGGCCCGGGAGGCTTTCAATGAGCAGTTCTTC
CASRAREAFNEQFF
>TRBV2|TRBJ1-2|NA|NA
TGTGCCAGCAGTGAATCCATCTATGGCTACACCTTC
CASSESIYGYTF
>TRBV5-1|TRBJ2-2|NA|NA
TGCGCCAGCAGCGGCACCGGGGAGCTGTTTTTT
CASSGTGELFF
>TRBV28|TRBJ2-1|NA|TRBD2
TGTGCCAGCAGTTTATTGCTAGCGGGAGTGCACAATGAGCAGTTCTTC
CASSLLLAGVHNEQFF
>TRBV15|TRBJ1-2|NA|NA
TGTGCCACCAGCAGAGAAGAAGGGGATGGCTACACCTTC
CATSREEGDGYTF
>TRBV4-1|TRBJ2-1|medium-sized|TRBD2
TGCGCCAGCAGCCGACCGGGACTAGGCAATGAGCAGTTCTTC
CASSRPGLGNEQFF
>TRBV6-5|TRBJ1-5|few|NA
TGTGCCAGCAGTCCGTCTGGGGGGGAAGGTCAGCCCCAGCATTTT
CASSPSGGEGQPQHF
>TRBV19|TRBJ1-4|NA|NA
TGTGCCAGTAGGGACAGTGAAAAACTGTTTTTT
CASRDSEKLFF
>TRBV11-3|TRBJ2-5|NA|TRBD2
TGTGCCAGCAGCCGACTCGGGACTACGCAGACCCAGTACTTC
CASSRLGTTQTQYF
>TRBV30|TRBJ1-3|NA|NA
TGTGCCTGGAGCTTTGACGGAACTTCTGGAAACACCATATATTTT
CAWSFDGTSGNTIYF
>TRBV7-3|TRBJ2-3|medium-sized|NA
TGTGCCAGCAGCGTGGGACTCTCCCCAGTCACAGATACGCAGTATTTT
CASSVGLSPVTDTQYF
>TRBV18|TRBJ2-7|NA|TRBD2
TGTGCCAGCTCACCACCGGTAGCGGGAGGGCCCTTACCCTACGAGCAGTACTTC
CASSPPVAGGPLPYEQYF
>TRBV5-4|TRBJ2-5|NA|TRBD2
TGTGCCAGCAGCTTGGGACTAGCACAAGAGACCCAGTACTTC
CASSLGLAQETQYF
>TRBV9|TRBJ2-3|NA|TRBD2
TGTGCCAGCAGCGCCGGGACTACTAGCACAGATACGCAGTATTTT
CASSAGTTSTDTQYF
>TRBV18|TRBJ2-3|once|TRBD2
TGTGCCAGCATCACCCCTAGCGGGAGGGCCGCGGGGGACACAGATACGCAGTATTTT
CASITPSGRAAGDTDTQYF
>TRBV28|TRBJ1-2|NA|NA
TGTGCCAGCAGTACCGGGGGCTATGGCTACACCTTC
CASSTGGYGYTF
>TRBV12-5|TRBJ2-1|NA|TRBD1
TGTGCTAGTGGCCCAGGGGGCGATCACAATGAGCAGTTCTTC
CASGPGGDHNEQFF
>TRBV10-3|TRBJ1-2|NA|TRBD1
TGTGCCATCAGTGAGTCGTCCGGGACAGGGAATGGCTACACCTTC
CAISESSGTGNGYTF
>TRBV6-5|TRBJ1-1|few|NA
TGTGCCAGCAGTGTGATACGGAGGAACACTGAAGCTTTCTTT
CASSVIRRNTEAFF
>TRBV2|TRBJ2-5|NA|NA
TGTGCCAGGGGGCGGACAGAAGGGGAGACCCAGTACTTC
CARGRTEGETQYF
>TRBV5-8|TRBJ2-7|NA|NA
TGTGCCAGCAGCTTGGGGTCTGGAGAGCAGTACTTC
CASSLGSGEQYF
>TRBV19|TRBJ1-1|medium-sized|NA
TGTGCCAGTAGTATCCAACCACAGTCTGAAGCTTTCTTT
CASSIQPQSEAFF
>TRBV7-8|TRBJ2-1|NA|NA
TGTGCCAGCAGTCAAAGGTCCAATGAGCAGTTCTTC
CASSQRSNEQFF
>TRBV11-2|TRBJ2-5|NA|TRBD2
TGTGCCAGCAGCCCTGGGGCTAGCGGGAGGGGGTACCAAGAGACCCAGTACTTC
CASSPGASGRGYQETQYF
>TRBV7-2|TRBJ2-7|once|TRBD1
TGTGCCAGCAGCTTAGGCGCAGGGGGATACGAGCAGTACTTC
CASSLGAGGYEQYF
>TRBV7-9|TRBJ2-1|NA|NA
TGTGCCAGCTTCTCGAGGAGTTTGAGCTCCTACAATGAGCAGTTCTTC
CASFSRSLSSYNEQFF
>TRBV9|TRBJ1-2|NA|TRBD1
TGTGCCAGCAGCTCCGACAGGGGGCCGGATGGCTACACCTTC
CASSSDRGPDGYTF
>TRBV5-1|TRBJ2-7|once|TRBD1
TGCGCCAGCAGCTTGGACGGACAGGGATTCGTCGAGCAGTACTTC
CASSLDGQGFVEQYF
>TRBV19|TRBJ1-5|NA|NA
TGTGCCAGTAGTATCAACGTCCAAGCTCAGCCCCAGCATTTT
CASSINVQAQPQHF
>TRBV5-6|TRBJ1-1|NA|TRBD1
TGTGCCAGCAGCCGTGGACAGGGTGGAAACACTGAAGCTTTCTTT
CASSRGQGGNTEAFF
>TRBV27|TRBJ2-3|NA|NA
TGTGCCAGCAGGGCGCTAGTAGGAGATACGCAGTATTTT
CASRALVGDTQYF
>TRBV7-2|TRBJ2-1|NA|TRBD1
TGTGCCAGCACTCCGGGACAGGGTACAAATGAGCAGTTCTTC
CASTPGQGTNEQFF
>TRBV7-9|TRBJ1-4|NA|NA
TGTGCCAGCAGCTCCGAGCGGGGGGCGGCGTTTGTGGAAAAACTGTTTTTT
CASSSERGAAFVEKLFF
>TRBV5-1|TRBJ2-2|NA|NA
TGCGCCAGCAGCTACCGGGACGGGAACACCGGGGAGCTGTTTTTT
CASSYRDGNTGELFF
>TRBV7-8|TRBJ2-7|NA|TRBD1
TGTGCCAGCAACCGACATCGGGACAGCAACGAGCAGTACTTC
CASNRHRDSNEQYF
>TRBV2|TRBJ1-3|NA|NA
TGTGCCAGCAGTGAAGCGCTGGGGGGGCTAGATGGAAACACCATATATTTT
CASSEALGGLDGNTIYF
>TRBV2|TRBJ1-1|NA|NA
TGTGCCAGCAGTGGCGAGGCCAAAACTGAAGCTTTCTTT
CASSGEAKTEAFF
>TRBV30|TRBJ1-1|NA|NA
TGTGCCTGGAGTGTACTCAAGAACACTGAAGCTTTCTTT
CAWSVLKNTEAFF
>TRBV5-1|TRBJ2-1|NA|TRBD2
TGCGCCAGCAGCTCATTAGCGGGAGGGCTTAATGAGCAGTTCTTC
CASSSLAGGLNEQFF